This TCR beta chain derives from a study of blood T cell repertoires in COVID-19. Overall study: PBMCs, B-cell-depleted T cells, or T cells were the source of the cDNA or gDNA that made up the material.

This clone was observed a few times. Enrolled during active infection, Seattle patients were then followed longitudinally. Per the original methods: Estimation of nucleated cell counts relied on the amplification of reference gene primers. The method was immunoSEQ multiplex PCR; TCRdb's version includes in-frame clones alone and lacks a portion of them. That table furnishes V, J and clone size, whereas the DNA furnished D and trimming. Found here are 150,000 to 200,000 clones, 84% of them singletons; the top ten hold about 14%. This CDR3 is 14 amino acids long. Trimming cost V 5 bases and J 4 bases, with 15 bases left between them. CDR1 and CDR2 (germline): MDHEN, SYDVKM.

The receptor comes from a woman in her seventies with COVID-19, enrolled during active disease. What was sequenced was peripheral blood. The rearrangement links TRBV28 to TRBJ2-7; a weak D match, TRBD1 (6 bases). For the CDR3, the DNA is TGTGCCAGCAGTCCAGGGGCGACCTTTTACGAGCAGTACTTC. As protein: CASSPGATFYEQYF. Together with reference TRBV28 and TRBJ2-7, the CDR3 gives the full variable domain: DVKVTQSSRYLVKRTGEKVFLECVQDMDHENMFWYRQDPGLGLRLIYFSYDVKMKEKGDIPEGYSVSREKKERFSLILESASTNQTSMYLCASSPGATFYEQYFGPGTRLTVT.